The 12 T cell receptor beta chains presented below share a single source sample, sequenced in a study of OX40 agonist ivuxolimab in advanced cancers. Sequencing used immunoSEQ multiplex PCR; TCRdb keeps in-frame clones, though not all of them. The sample shows tens of thousands of clones, about 83% of them seen only once. Sequenced here: CD4+ or CD8+ T cells sorted from blood, sampled in a trial of the OX40 agonist ivuxolimab. The receptors derive from an adult with an advanced solid tumor such as melanoma, head and neck, liver or kidney cancer.

This chain joins TRBV28 and TRBJ2-7, with D perhaps TRBD1 (6 bases). The CDR3 spans 15 residues. V dropped 5 bases and J dropped 5 bases, with 19 bases sitting between them. The V gene's germline CDR1 is MDHEN and CDR2 SYDVKM. The DNA for the CDR3 is TGTGCCAGCAGTGCCCCGGGACATCCGAGGGACGAGCAGTACTTC. It translates to CASSAPGHPRDEQYF.

This clone appeared a single time. The chain uses TRBV14 and TRBJ2-5, with TRBD1 matching 10 bases. V was pared by 1 base and J by 4 bases, with 9 bases of the junction left unmatched. Germline V gives CDR1 SGHDN, CDR2 FVKESK. CDR3 size: 17 residues. The CDR3 spells CASSQGSGQGVRETQYF. CDR3 coding DNA: TGTGCCAGCAGCCAAGGTTCCGGACAGGGGGTCCGAGAGACCCAGTACTTC.

The V gene is TRBV5-4, the J gene TRBJ1-3; D is unclear. The V end lost 1 base, the J end lost 1 base, and 6 bases lay between the germline ends. This CDR3 region has 14 residues. Germline values: CDR1 SGHNT, CDR2 YYREEE (reference sequence). CDR3 sequence (DNA): TGTGCCAGCAGCTTGACGGCTTCTGGAAACACCATATATTTT. Translated, it gives CASSLTASGNTIYF.

V and J are TRBV5-5 and TRBJ2-3, with D possibly matching TRBD1 (6 bases). V was clipped by 3 bases and J by 2 bases, with 10 bases between them. CDR1 and CDR2 (germline): SGHKS, YYEKEE (reference sequence). This CDR3 is built from 14 residues. DNA of the CDR3: TGTGCCAGCAGCTACGGACAGACCACAGATACGCAGTATTTT. Amino acid sequence: CASSYGQTTDTQYF.

The chain has TRBV18 and TRBJ2-7; tentatively, D is TRBD2 (5 bases). Per the germline V gene, CDR1 is KGHSH and CDR2 is LQKENI. This CDR3 spans 14 amino acids. V shed 3 bases and J shed 6 bases, with 15 bases lying between them. Here the CDR3 DNA reads TGTGCCAGCTCACCCCCCCGTGGGGAGAGCGAGCAGTACTTC. This sequence encodes CASSPPRGESEQYF.

V usage is TRBV19 and J usage is TRBJ2-3, with D possibly matching TRBD1 (6 bases). The germline V gene encodes CDR1 LNHDA and CDR2 SQIVND (reference sequence). Trimming took 2 bases from V and 3 from J, leaving 9 bases between them. The length of the CDR3 is 14 residues. The CDR3 loop reads CASSINRVTDTQYF. The CDR3 DNA is TGTGCCAGTAGTATAAACAGGGTTACAGATACGCAGTATTTT.

This chain uses TRBV5-4 with TRBJ2-1; 15 nucleotides line up with TRBD2. Germline V CDR1 and CDR2: SGHNT, YYREEE (reference sequence). With 5 bases clipped from V and 7 bases from J, the junction kept 7 bases outside the gene matches. CDR3 length equals 16 residues. The CDR3 DNA sequence: TGTGCCAGCAGGGTGGGACTAGCGGGAGGAGTAAATGAGCAGTTCTTC. Protein product: CASRVGLAGGVNEQFF.

The chain carries TRBV6-5 and TRBJ1-6; maybe TRBD1 (6 bases). The CDR3 contains 15 residues. Germline assignment: CDR1 MNHEY and CDR2 SVGAGI. Trimming removed 6 bases from V and 5 bases from J, with 14 bases in between. Written as DNA, the CDR3 is TGTGCCAGCAGAGGGGACACCCGTGATAATTCACCCCTCCACTTT. As protein: CASRGDTRDNSPLHF.

The table lists this clone with a few counts. The CDR3 DNA is TGTGCCAGCAGCGTCGGGCGGACGGGGAATAATTCACCCCTCCACTTT. This sequence encodes CASSVGRTGNNSPLHF. The chain has TRBV9 and TRBJ1-6; D unclear. Germline V CDR1 and CDR2: SGDLS, YYNGEE. V lost 2 bases and J 5 bases, leaving 14 bases between the germline ends. This CDR3 region has 16 residues.

This chain connects TRBV11-2 to TRBJ2-7; 8 bases line up with TRBD1. This CDR3 contains 15 residues. The V segment lost 3 bases and the J segment 2 bases; nucleotides outside the gene matches: 6. Germline CDR1 is SGHAT and CDR2 is FQNNGV. The CDR3 reads CASSFGQGGPYEQYF. The CDR3, as DNA: TGTGCCAGCAGCTTTGGACAGGGAGGCCCCTACGAGCAGTACTTC.

This sequence joins TRBV5-6 and TRBJ1-1; a weak D match, TRBD1 (5 bases). V shed 0 bases and J shed 7 bases, with 7 bases lying between them. The CDR3 sequence is 12 residues long. Germline CDR1 and CDR2: SGHDT and YYEEEE. CDR3 DNA: TGTGCCAGCAGCTTGGAGGGGAGTGAAGCTTTCTTT. Translating it yields CASSLEGSEAFF.

The J gene is TRBJ2-3, the V gene TRBV7-2, with 9 bases matching TRBD1. V lost 5 bases and J lost 1; bases outside the gene matches: 7. The CDR3 consists of 16 residues. CDR1 is SGHTA, CDR2 FQGNSA, per germline. The CDR3 is CASSQNRGLGTDTQYF. The CDR3, as DNA: TGTGCCAGCAGCCAAAACAGGGGGCTTGGCACAGATACGCAGTATTTT.